These 8 T cell receptor beta chains came from one sample sequenced in a study of T cells in Graves' hyperthyroidism and ophthalmopathy. Amplified regions were TCR beta CDR3 sequences from RNA transcripts. First-round RT-PCR of the TCR CDR3 relied on the HTBI primer set. MiXCR, applied by TCRdb to the multiplex PCR reads, yields one record per CDR3 protein. This table holds 370,000 or so distinct CDR3 sequences, about 15% found once. What was sequenced was blood. The receptors originated from a woman between 18 and 30 years old with Graves' hyperthyroidism that later progressed to Graves' ophthalmopathy.

The chain combines TRBV28 with TRBJ1-6; TRBD1 matches 10 bases. This CDR3 spans 15 amino acids. V gave up 3 bases and J gave up 10 bases; unmatched junction bases: 6. CDR1 and CDR2 (germline): MDHEN, SYDVKM. CDR3 DNA sequence: TGTGCCAGCAGTTTGGGACAGGGGAAGATGTCACCCCTCCACTTT. It encodes CASSLGQGKMSPLHF.

This clonotype was detected ten times or more. The J gene is TRBJ1-1, the V gene TRBV20-1; a weak D match, TRBD1 (5 bases). The CDR3 totals 14 residues. V lost 6 bases and J 0 bases, leaving 14 bases between the germline ends. Looked up from germline, CDR1 is DFQATT and CDR2 is SNEGSKA (reference sequence). Written as DNA, the CDR3 is TGCAGTGCCCCAACGGGGGATGTGAACACTGAAGCTTTCTTT. Protein product: CSAPTGDVNTEAFF.

This clonotype appeared a few times. The gene calls are TRBV6-5 and TRBJ2-7; 10 nucleotides line up with TRBD1. The germline V gene encodes CDR1 MNHEY and CDR2 SVGAGI. The CDR3 consists of 15 residues. The V segment lost 0 bases and the J segment 5 bases; nucleotides outside the gene matches: 4. The CDR3 sequence: CASSYSRDRGHEQYF. For the CDR3, the DNA is TGTGCCAGCAGTTACTCGCGGGACAGGGGTCACGAGCAGTACTTC.

The chain combines TRBV14 with TRBJ1-3, with TRBD1 as a possible D gene (5 bases). Trimming cost V 4 bases and J 4 bases, with 11 bases left between them. The CDR3 loop spans 14 amino acids. Germline V gene sequence: CDR1 SGHDN, CDR2 FVKESK. The CDR3 coding sequence is TGTGCCAGCAGCCCCAGGGTATCAGGAAACACCATATATTTT. Its translation: CASSPRVSGNTIYF.

This clonotype has at least ten counts. CDR3 bases: TGTGCCAGCTCACCTCGGGACAGGGGCAATGAGCAGTTCTTC. Protein sequence: CASSPRDRGNEQFF. The J gene is TRBJ2-1, the V gene TRBV18; 10 bases are shared with TRBD1. CDR1 is KGHSH, CDR2 LQKENI, per germline. This CDR3 has 14 residues. Trimming removed 3 bases from V and 6 bases from J; junction bases left unmatched: 2.

A few counts support this clonotype. This sequence joins TRBV25-1 and TRBJ1-6; perhaps TRBD1 as D (5 bases). Deletions cut 4 bases from V and 12 bases from J, with 13 bases between. The CDR3 consists of 13 residues. Germline CDR1 is MGHDK and CDR2 is SYGVNS. The CDR3 region has the DNA TGTGCCAGCAGTGTCGGGGACCTGGGACCCCTCCACTTT. Translated, it gives CASSVGDLGPLHF.

Many counts were recorded for this clonotype. V usage is TRBV6-6 and J usage is TRBJ1-5; D is perhaps TRBD1 (6 bases). The CDR3 spans 15 residues. Germline assignment: CDR1 MNHNY and CDR2 SVGAGI (reference sequence). Between the trimmed V and J ends, which lost 2 bases and 0 bases, there was a span of 8 bases. CDR3 loop: CASSYRGTSNQPQHF. DNA of the CDR3: TGTGCCAGCAGTTACAGGGGGACTAGCAATCAGCCCCAGCATTTT.

This clonotype was detected ten times or more. The J gene is TRBJ2-7, the V gene TRBV6-2 or TRBV6-3, with unresolved D. Germline V gene data show CDR1 as MNHEY and CDR2 as SVGEGT. The germline V and J ends were trimmed by 2 bases and 3 bases, with 23 bases remaining between them. CDR3 length: 18 amino acids. CDR3 loop: CASSYPAPKLGRFYEQYF. The CDR3 bases are TGTGCCAGCAGTTACCCCGCGCCCAAACTCGGAAGATTCTACGAGCAGTACTTC.